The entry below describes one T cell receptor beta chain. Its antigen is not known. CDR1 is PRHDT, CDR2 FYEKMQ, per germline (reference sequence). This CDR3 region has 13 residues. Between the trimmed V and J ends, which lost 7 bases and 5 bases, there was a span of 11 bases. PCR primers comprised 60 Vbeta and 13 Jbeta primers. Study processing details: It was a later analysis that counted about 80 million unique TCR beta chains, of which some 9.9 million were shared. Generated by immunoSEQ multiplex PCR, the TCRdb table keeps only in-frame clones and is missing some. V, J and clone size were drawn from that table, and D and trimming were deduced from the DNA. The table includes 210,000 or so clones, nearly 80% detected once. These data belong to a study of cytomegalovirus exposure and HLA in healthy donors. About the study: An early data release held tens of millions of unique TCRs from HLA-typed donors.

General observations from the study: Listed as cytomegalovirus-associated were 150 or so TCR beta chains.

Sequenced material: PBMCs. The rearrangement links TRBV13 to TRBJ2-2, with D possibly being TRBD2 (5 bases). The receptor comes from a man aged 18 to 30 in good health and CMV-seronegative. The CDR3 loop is CASNTRGTGELFF. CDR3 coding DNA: TGTGCCAGCAACACCCGAGGGACCGGGGAGCTGTTTTTT.